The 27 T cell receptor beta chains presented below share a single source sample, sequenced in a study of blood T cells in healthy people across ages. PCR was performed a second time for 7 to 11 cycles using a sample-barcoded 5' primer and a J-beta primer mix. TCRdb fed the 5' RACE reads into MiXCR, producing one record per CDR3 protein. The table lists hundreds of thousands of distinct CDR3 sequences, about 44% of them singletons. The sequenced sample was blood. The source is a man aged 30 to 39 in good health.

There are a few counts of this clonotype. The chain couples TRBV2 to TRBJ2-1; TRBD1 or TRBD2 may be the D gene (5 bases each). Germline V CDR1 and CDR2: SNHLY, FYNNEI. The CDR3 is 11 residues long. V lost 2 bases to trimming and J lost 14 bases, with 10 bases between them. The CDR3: CASSERGPEFF. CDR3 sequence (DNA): TGTGCCAGCAGTGAAAGGGGACCGGAGTTCTTC. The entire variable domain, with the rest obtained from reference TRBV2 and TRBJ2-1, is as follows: EPEVTQTPSHQVTQMGQEVILRCVPISNHLYFYWYRQILGQKVEFLVSFYNNEISEKSEIFDDQFSVERPDGSNFTLKIRSTKLEDSAMYFCASSERGPEFFGPGTRLTVL.

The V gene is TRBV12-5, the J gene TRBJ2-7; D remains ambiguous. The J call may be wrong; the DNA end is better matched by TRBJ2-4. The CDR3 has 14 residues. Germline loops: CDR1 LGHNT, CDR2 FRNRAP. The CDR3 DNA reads TGTGCTAGTGCCGCTTCGGGTGCCAAAAACATTCAGTACTTC. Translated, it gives CASAASGAKNIQYF.

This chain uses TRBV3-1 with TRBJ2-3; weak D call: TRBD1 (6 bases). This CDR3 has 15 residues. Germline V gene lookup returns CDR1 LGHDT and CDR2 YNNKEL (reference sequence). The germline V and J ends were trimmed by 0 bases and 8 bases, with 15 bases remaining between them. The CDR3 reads CASSQEGWGLGTQYF. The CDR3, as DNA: TGTGCCAGCAGCCAAGAGGGATGGGGGCTAGGTACGCAGTATTTT.

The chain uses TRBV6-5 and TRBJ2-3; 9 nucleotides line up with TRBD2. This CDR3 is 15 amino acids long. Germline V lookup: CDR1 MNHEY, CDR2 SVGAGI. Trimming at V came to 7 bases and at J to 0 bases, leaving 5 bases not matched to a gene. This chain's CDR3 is CASTLSGGSTDTQYF. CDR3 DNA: TGTGCCAGCACCCTCAGCGGGGGGAGCACAGATACGCAGTATTTT.

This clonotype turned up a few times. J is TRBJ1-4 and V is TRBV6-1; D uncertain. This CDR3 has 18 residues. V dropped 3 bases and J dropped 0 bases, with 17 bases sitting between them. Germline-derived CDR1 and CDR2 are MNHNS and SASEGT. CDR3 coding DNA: TGTGCCAGCAGTGAGTCGGAGGGTTTCTTCACAACTAATGAAAAACTGTTTTTT. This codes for CASSESEGFFTTNEKLFF.

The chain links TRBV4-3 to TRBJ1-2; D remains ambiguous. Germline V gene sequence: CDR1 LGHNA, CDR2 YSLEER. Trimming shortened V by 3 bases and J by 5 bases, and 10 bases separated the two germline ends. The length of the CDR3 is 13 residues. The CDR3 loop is CASSQRGGYGYTF. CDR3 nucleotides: TGCGCCAGCAGCCAGCGGGGAGGGTATGGCTACACCTTC.

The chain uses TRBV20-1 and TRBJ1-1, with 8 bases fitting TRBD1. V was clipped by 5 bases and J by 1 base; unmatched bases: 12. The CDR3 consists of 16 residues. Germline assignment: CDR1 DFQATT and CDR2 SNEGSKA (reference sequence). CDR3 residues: CSAVGQGEVPNTEAFF. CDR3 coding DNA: TGCAGTGCTGTTGGACAGGGAGAGGTACCGAACACTGAAGCTTTCTTT.

In DNA form, the CDR3 reads TGTGCCAGCAGCGTACTAGCGGGGGGGAACAATGAGCAGTTCTTC. Its translation is CASSVLAGGNNEQFF. The genes are TRBV6-1 and TRBJ2-1, with 13 positions matching TRBD2. The germline gives CDR1 MNHNS, CDR2 SASEGT. The CDR3 is made up of 15 amino acids. V dropped 6 bases and J dropped 5; count of bases not matched to a gene: 4.

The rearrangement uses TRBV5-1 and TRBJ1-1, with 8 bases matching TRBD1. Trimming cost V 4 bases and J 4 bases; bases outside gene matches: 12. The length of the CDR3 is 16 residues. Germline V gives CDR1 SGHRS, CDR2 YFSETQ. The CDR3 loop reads CASSGGTGGRGTEAFF. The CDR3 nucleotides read TGCGCCAGCAGCGGCGGAACAGGGGGAAGGGGCACTGAAGCTTTCTTT.

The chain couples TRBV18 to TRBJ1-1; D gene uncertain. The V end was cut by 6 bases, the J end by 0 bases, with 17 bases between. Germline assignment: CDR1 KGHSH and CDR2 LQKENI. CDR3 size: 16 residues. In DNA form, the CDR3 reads TGTGCCAGCTCCTCTTACTCGAGTCTCATGAACACTGAAGCTTTCTTT. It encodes CASSSYSSLMNTEAFF.

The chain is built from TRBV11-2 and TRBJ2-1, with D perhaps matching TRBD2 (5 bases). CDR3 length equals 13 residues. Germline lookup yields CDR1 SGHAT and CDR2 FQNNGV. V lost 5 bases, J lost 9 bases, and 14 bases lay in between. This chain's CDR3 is CASSLFRGVEQFF. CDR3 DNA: TGTGCCAGCAGCCTCTTTCGGGGTGTTGAGCAGTTCTTC.

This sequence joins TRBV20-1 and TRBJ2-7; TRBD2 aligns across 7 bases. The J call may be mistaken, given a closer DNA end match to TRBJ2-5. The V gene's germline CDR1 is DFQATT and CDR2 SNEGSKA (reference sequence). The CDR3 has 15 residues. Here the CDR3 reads CSALDAAGTGETQYF. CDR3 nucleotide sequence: TGCAGTGCCCTGGATGCAGCGGGGACTGGAGAGACCCAGTACTTC.

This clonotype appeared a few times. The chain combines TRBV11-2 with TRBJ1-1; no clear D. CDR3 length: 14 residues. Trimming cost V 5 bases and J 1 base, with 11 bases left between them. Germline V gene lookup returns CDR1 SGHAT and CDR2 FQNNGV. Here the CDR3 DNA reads TGTGCCAGCAGCCGCCCCGGCCGGAACACTGAAGCTTTCTTT. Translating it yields CASSRPGRNTEAFF.

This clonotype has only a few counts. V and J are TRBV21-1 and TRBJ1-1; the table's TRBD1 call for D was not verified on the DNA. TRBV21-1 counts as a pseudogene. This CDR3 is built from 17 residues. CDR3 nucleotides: TGTGCCAGCTCCCCGGGGGACAGGGCCGACATACACACTGAAGCTTTCTTT. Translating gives CASSPGDRADIHTEAFF.

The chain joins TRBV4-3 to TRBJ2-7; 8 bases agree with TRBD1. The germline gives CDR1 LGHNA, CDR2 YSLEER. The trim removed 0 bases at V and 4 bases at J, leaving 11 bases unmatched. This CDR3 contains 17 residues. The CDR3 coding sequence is TGCGCCAGCAGCCAAGAAAGTAGGGCAGGGGGCTCTTACGAGCAGTACTTC. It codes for CASSQESRAGGSYEQYF.

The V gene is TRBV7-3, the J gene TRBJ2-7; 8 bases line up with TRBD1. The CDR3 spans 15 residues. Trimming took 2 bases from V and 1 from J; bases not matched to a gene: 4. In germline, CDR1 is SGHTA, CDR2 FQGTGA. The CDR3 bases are TGTGCCAGCAGCTTAGACAGGGGTGCGTCCTACGAGCAGTACTTC. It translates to CASSLDRGASYEQYF.

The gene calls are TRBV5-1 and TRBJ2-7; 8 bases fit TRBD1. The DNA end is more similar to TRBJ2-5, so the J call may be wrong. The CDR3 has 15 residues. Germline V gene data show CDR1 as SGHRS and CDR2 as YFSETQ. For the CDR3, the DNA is TGCGCCAGCAGCTTTGGACAGGGAAACAAAGAGACCCAGTACTTC. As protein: CASSFGQGNKETQYF.

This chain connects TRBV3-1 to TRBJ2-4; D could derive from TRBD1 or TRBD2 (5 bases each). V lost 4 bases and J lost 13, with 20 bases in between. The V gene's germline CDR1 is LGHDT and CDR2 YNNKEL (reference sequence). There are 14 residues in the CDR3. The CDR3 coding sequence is TGTGCCAGCAGCCCGTCCTGGGACGGCGTTGAGCAGTACTTC. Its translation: CASSPSWDGVEQYF.

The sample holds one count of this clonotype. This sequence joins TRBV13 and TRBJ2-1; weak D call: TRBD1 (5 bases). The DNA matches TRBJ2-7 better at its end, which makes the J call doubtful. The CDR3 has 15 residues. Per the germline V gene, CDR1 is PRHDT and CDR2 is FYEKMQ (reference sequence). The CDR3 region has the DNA TGTGCCAGCAGTCGCACAGGCCTATCCTACAATGAGCAGTACTTC. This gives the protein CASSRTGLSYNEQYF.

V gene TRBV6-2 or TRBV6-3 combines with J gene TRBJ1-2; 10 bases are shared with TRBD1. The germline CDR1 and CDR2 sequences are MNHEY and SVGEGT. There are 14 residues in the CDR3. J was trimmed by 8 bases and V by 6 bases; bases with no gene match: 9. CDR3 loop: CASRTAGTGEGYTF. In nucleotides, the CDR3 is TGTGCCAGCAGAACCGCCGGGACAGGGGAAGGCTACACCTTC.

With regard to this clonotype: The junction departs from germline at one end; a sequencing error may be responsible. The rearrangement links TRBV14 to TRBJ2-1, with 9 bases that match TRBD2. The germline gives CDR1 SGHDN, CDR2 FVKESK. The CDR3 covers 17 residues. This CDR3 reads CASSPLLGGGAPREQFF. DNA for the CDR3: TGCGCCAGCAGCCCACTTTTAGGCGGGGGGGCACCAAGGGAGCAGTTCTTC.

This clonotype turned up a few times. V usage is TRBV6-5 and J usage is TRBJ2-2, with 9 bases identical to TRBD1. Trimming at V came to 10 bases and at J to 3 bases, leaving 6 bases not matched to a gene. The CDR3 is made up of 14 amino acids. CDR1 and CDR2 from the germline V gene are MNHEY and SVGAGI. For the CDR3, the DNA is TGTGCCACTTTACAGGGGGCCGACACCGGGGAGCTGTTTTTT. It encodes CATLQGADTGELFF.

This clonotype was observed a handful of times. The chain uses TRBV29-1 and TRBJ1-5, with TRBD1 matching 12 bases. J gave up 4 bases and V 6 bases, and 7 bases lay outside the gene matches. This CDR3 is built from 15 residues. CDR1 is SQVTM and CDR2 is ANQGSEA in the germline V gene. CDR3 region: CSVSGTGGLNQPQHF. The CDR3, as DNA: TGCAGCGTCTCCGGGACAGGGGGCTTAAATCAGCCCCAGCATTTT.

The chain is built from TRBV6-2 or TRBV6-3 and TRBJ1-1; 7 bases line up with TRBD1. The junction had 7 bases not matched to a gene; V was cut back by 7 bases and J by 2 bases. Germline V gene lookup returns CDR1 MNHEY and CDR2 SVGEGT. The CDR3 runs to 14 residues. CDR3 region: CASKRQGVNTEAFF. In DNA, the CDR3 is TGTGCCAGCAAGCGACAGGGCGTAAACACTGAAGCTTTCTTT.

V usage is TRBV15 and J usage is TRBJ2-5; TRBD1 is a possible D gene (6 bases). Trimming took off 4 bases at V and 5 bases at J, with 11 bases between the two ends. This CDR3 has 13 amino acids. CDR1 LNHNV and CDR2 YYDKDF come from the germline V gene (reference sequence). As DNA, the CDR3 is TGTGCCACCAGCATGGACAGAGGGGAGACCCAGTACTTC. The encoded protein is CATSMDRGETQYF.

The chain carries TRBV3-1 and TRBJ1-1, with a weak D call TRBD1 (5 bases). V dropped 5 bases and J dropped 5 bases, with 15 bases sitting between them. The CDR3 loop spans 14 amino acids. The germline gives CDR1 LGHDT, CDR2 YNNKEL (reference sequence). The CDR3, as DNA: TGTGCCAGCAGCTTAAGCTGGCAGGGTACTGAAGCTTTCTTT. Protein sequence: CASSLSWQGTEAFF.

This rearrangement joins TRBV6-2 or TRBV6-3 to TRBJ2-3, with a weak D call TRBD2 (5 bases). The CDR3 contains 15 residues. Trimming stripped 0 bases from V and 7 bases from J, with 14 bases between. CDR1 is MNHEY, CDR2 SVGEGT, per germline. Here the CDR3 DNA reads TGTGCCAGCAGTTACTCGACCGAGGGTCGGAATACGCAGTATTTT. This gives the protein CASSYSTEGRNTQYF.